Each of the 21 T cell receptor beta chains below was sequenced from the same sample in a study of T cell responses to AZD1222 COVID-19 vaccine. The data were produced by immunoSEQ multiplex PCR, yet TCRdb's version contains in-frame clones alone and is incomplete. The data show 150,000 to 200,000 clones, with over 80% seen just once and roughly 4% held by the top ten. The sample was peripheral blood, taken 28 days after the second dose of the MenACWY control vaccine. The receptor set was obtained from an adult who received the MenACWY meningococcal vaccine as a control.

The rearrangement links TRBV9 to TRBJ1-1, with D uncertain. The CDR3 totals 20 residues. Germline values: CDR1 SGDLS, CDR2 YYNGEE. The ends were cut back, 0 bases at V and 0 bases at J, with 24 bases in the middle. The CDR3 bases are TGTGCCAGCAGCGTAGAGGGTGAGGCAAGTCAACTCGACATGAACACTGAAGCTTTCTTT. This encodes CASSVEGEASQLDMNTEAFF.

V and J are TRBV28 and TRBJ2-1, with TRBD2 identical over 11 bases. After removal of 4 bases from V and 5 bases from J, the junction contained 13 bases not matched to a gene. Germline CDR1 reads MDHEN; CDR2 reads SYDVKM. The CDR3 spans 18 residues. CDR3 sequence (DNA): TGTGCCAGCAGTTCTCCGGGACTAGCGGCAACGCTTAACAATGAGCAGTTCTTC. Translation: CASSSPGLAATLNNEQFF.

The chain is built from TRBV4-3 and TRBJ2-7; D call uncertain. V shed 3 bases and J shed 7 bases, with 25 bases lying between them. There are 17 residues in the CDR3. The germline V gene encodes CDR1 LGHNA and CDR2 YSLEER. In DNA, the CDR3 is TGCGCCAGCAGCCAGAATCGATGGATCGGTAGGGTGTATGAGCAGTACTTC. This sequence encodes CASSQNRWIGRVYEQYF.

This sequence joins TRBV4-1 and TRBJ2-5; D call uncertain. This CDR3 has 14 residues. From germline, CDR1 is MGHRA and CDR2 YSYEKL. The V gene lost 0 bases and the J gene lost 1 base, with 6 bases spanning the gap. CDR3 nucleotide sequence: TGCGCCAGCAGCCAAGAGGAGTTCCAAGAGACCCAGTACTTC. It encodes CASSQEEFQETQYF.

The chain links TRBV29-1 to TRBJ1-1; D not certain. The germline CDR1 and CDR2 sequences are SQVTM and ANQGSEA. The CDR3 covers 15 residues. V was shortened by 5 bases and J by 6 bases, with 22 bases between the two germline ends. CDR3 amino acids: CSVFNLVAPGAEAFF. The CDR3 DNA is TGCAGCGTTTTTAATCTGGTCGCGCCCGGCGCTGAAGCTTTCTTT.

The chain combines TRBV27 with TRBJ2-3; D not resolved. The ends were cut back, 0 bases at V and 3 bases at J, with 4 bases in the middle. This CDR3 comprises 13 residues. CDR1 is MNHEY, CDR2 SMNVEV, per germline (reference sequence). CDR3 in amino acids: CASSLSRTDTQYF. DNA of the CDR3: TGTGCCAGCAGTTTATCAAGAACAGATACGCAGTATTTT.

The rearrangement joins TRBV25-1 to TRBJ2-1; D unresolved. Looked up from germline, CDR1 is MGHDK and CDR2 is SYGVNS. The CDR3 contains 15 residues. Trimming removed 6 bases from V and 13 bases from J, with 25 bases in between. CDR3 nucleotides: TGTGCCAGCAGCGATAATTCTAACCTACGGTACCCACAGTTCTTC. Protein product: CASSDNSNLRYPQFF.

This chain links TRBV18 with TRBJ1-3; no reliable D call. The V gene lost 1 base and the J gene lost 3 bases, with 7 bases spanning the gap. The CDR3 consists of 14 residues. Germline lookup yields CDR1 KGHSH and CDR2 LQKENI. In nucleotides, the CDR3 is TGTGCCAGCTCACCACTAACGATTGGAAACACCATATATTTT. It yields the protein CASSPLTIGNTIYF.

The rearrangement joins TRBV7-9 to TRBJ2-1; 14 nucleotides align to TRBD2. With V trimmed by 6 bases and J by 8 bases, 6 bases remained unmatched. Germline CDR1 reads SEHNR; CDR2 reads FQNEAQ (reference sequence). The CDR3 sequence is 15 residues long. CDR3 loop: CASRSGTSGSDEQFF. CDR3 bases: TGTGCCAGCAGATCCGGGACTAGCGGGAGCGATGAGCAGTTCTTC.

The CDR3 DNA follows: TGCGCCAGCAGCTTGGTTGGATCTGGGGCCAACGTCCTGACTTTC. Protein product: CASSLVGSGANVLTF. J is TRBJ2-6 and V is TRBV5-1; the D is unclear. V lost 0 bases, J lost 1 base, and 5 bases lay in between. The CDR3 is 15 amino acids. Germline assignment: CDR1 SGHRS and CDR2 YFSETQ.

On this clone itself: A read error may account for a junction end that differs from germline. The chain couples TRBV5-4 to TRBJ2-7, with TRBD1 identical over 8 bases. This CDR3 region has 15 residues. Germline lookup yields CDR1 SGHNT and CDR2 YYREEE (reference sequence). The CDR3 loop reads CASSRFDRGSYGQYF. CDR3 in DNA: TGTGCCAGCAGCCGATTTGACAGGGGATCCTACGGGCAGTACTTC.

The J gene is TRBJ2-7, the V gene TRBV27; D not resolved. This CDR3 has 13 residues. V lost 6 bases to trimming and J lost 11 bases, with 20 bases between them. The germline V gene has CDR1 MNHEY and CDR2 SMNVEV (reference sequence). The CDR3: CASRNLPGLREYF. DNA for the CDR3: TGTGCCAGCAGGAACCTCCCCGGGCTTCGGGAGTACTTC.

Note on this clone: The sample holds other DNA sequences that translate to the same CDR3. J is TRBJ2-5 and V is TRBV19; D ambiguous. This CDR3 spans 11 amino acids. V was pared by 6 bases and J by 0 bases, with 2 bases between. Germline CDR1 is LNHDA and CDR2 is SQIVND (reference sequence). CDR3 DNA sequence: TGTGCCAGTAGAGACCAAGAGACCCAGTACTTC. Its translation: CASRDQETQYF.

CDR3 sequence: CATSSARSGRAYGETQYF. The CDR3 DNA is TGTGCCACCAGCAGCGCCCGAAGTGGGAGGGCCTATGGAGAGACCCAGTACTTC. The chain has TRBV15 and TRBJ2-5; 7 nucleotides match TRBD2. The J segment lost 4 bases and the V segment lost 3 bases, leaving 17 bases of the junction unmatched. This CDR3 has 18 residues. CDR1 LNHNV and CDR2 YYDKDF come from the germline V gene (reference sequence).

Here the CDR3 reads CASRGRPSHQPQHF. CDR3 nucleotide sequence: TGTGCCAGCAGAGGGCGGCCCTCGCATCAGCCCCAGCATTTT. The chain carries TRBV6-5 and TRBJ1-5; D remains ambiguous. Germline assignment: CDR1 MNHEY and CDR2 SVGAGI. The V end was cut by 6 bases, the J end by 5 bases, with 14 bases between. CDR3 length: 14 amino acids.

V and J are TRBV27 and TRBJ2-2; D uncertain. Germline values: CDR1 MNHEY, CDR2 SMNVEV (reference sequence). This CDR3 contains 12 residues. Trimming removed 5 bases from V and 7 bases from J, with 8 bases in between. CDR3 bases: TGTGCCAGCAGTCAGATAATCGGGGAGCTGTTTTTT. This sequence encodes CASSQIIGELFF.

The chain carries TRBV10-2 and TRBJ1-3, with D uncertain. V lost 9 bases to trimming and J lost 4 bases, with 13 bases between them. The CDR3 totals 13 residues. Germline V gene sequence: CDR1 WSHSY, CDR2 SAAADI. In nucleotides, the CDR3 is TGCGCCAGTACTCAGGTGGTCGGAAACACCATATATTTT. This gives the protein CASTQVVGNTIYF.

This clone appeared a single time. This rearrangement joins TRBV6-5 to TRBJ2-7, with 9 positions matching TRBD1. Germline-derived CDR1 and CDR2 are MNHEY and SVGAGI. The trim removed 7 bases at V and 3 bases at J, leaving 7 bases unmatched. The CDR3 has 14 amino acids. The CDR3 sequence: CASTPGQGSYEQYF. The CDR3 nucleotides are TGTGCCAGCACCCCGGGACAGGGCAGCTACGAGCAGTACTTC.

The chain uses TRBV3-1 (or the pseudogene TRBV3-2) and TRBJ2-5; 12 bases align to TRBD2. Germline values: CDR1 LGHDT, CDR2 YNNKEL (reference sequence). The J segment lost 4 bases and the V segment lost 8 bases, leaving 11 bases of the junction unmatched. This CDR3 has 16 residues. This CDR3 is CASGIDATSGRETQYF. CDR3 in DNA: TGTGCCAGCGGGATAGATGCGACTAGCGGGAGAGAGACCCAGTACTTC.

The chain combines TRBV7-9 with TRBJ2-3; D gene ambiguous. The CDR3 runs to 13 residues. Germline values: CDR1 SEHNR, CDR2 FQNEAQ (reference sequence). V was clipped by 1 base and J by 2 bases, with 4 bases between them. The CDR3 DNA follows: TGTGCCAGCAGCTTAGGGTCCACAGATACGCAGTATTTT. The encoded protein is CASSLGSTDTQYF. Full variable domain (missing parts from reference TRBV7-9 and TRBJ2-3): DTGVSQNPRHKITKRGQNVTFRCDPISEHNRLYWYRQTLGQGPEFLTYFQNEAQLEKSRLLSDRFSAERPKGSFSTLEIQRTEQGDSAMYLCASSLGSTDTQYFGPGTRLTVL.

V usage is TRBV10-3 and J usage is TRBJ1-4; D perhaps matches TRBD1 (6 bases). Trimming shortened V by 6 bases and J by 0 bases, and 11 bases separated the two germline ends. CDR1 and CDR2 (germline): ENHRY, SYGVKD. The CDR3 totals 15 residues. CDR3 sequence: CAIREGGTTNEKLFF. As DNA, the CDR3 is TGTGCCATCAGGGAGGGGGGGACAACTAATGAAAAACTGTTTTTT.